This TCR beta chain was sequenced for a study of cytomegalovirus exposure and HLA in healthy donors (dated by TCRdb to about 2017). Regarding the study in general: According to an earlier analysis of several hundred of the donors, about 179 million T cells yielded roughly 110 million unique TCR beta sequences and around 280 Gb of sequence data. Among 398 genotyped donors of the cohort, an average of around 240,000 unique TCR beta nucleotide sequences was sequenced per donor, of which roughly 17% were non-productive. A later analysis re-examined previously published TCR beta repertoires from over 500 donors and added high-resolution HLA genotyping to investigate patterns of TCR occurrence. Several DR-DQ haplotypes were treated as single units for association and clustering because of strong linkage in the cohort. HLA typing included class I and class II loci at four-digit resolution. Donor age, sex, ethnicity and CMV serostatus were compiled together with the repertoire data. The aim of the study was to test whether cataloging public T cell receptors could identify signatures of past pathogen exposure. Besides the first cohort of more than 650 subjects, a separate validation cohort made up of 90 to 150 different subjects was used. An earlier analysis of some 500 of the donors used high-throughput TCR beta sequencing to judge whether each TCR beta V gene segment behaved as functional or pseudogenic. Roughly 300 gigabases of sequencing data and tens of millions of unique TCR sequences were included in an early release covering several hundred HLA-typed donors. High-throughput TCR immunosequencing, statistical association of individual TCRs with disease status, and machine learning were combined to predict cytomegalovirus infection status. Rather than using new phenotypic data, the later analysis identified candidate immune exposures from TCR beta sequences and from how often those sequences occurred across donors. Every repertoire in the discovery cohort had been generated on one and the same sequencing platform. A later genetic analysis took genome-wide SNP genotypes for about 60% of the roughly 670 donors and used that subset as a discovery cohort. The study profiled the T cell repertoires of 500 to 800 subjects by immunosequencing and related them to cytomegalovirus serostatus. Of the roughly 400 genotyped donors, 81% were placed in the genetic ancestry cluster associated with self-reported Caucasian donors. The number of typed donors differed by locus: roughly 629-630 for A, B, C, DRB1 and DQB1; approximately 540 for DQA1; 600 to 610 for DPA1; and roughly 450 for DPB1. On the study overall, not on this receptor specifically: Three of the identified cytomegalovirus-associated TCR beta chains were confirmed in vitro to be specific for cytomegalovirus antigens. A further reported finding was that TCR beta sequences accurately predicted the HLA-A and HLA-B alleles for most subjects in the first cohort. Assigning TCR associations to individual alleles was difficult when HLA alleles, especially DR and DQ, strongly co-occurred. Because some donors lacked HLA typing at each locus, the association tests relied only on the typed subset. According to a later genetic analysis, donors in an Asian-associated ancestry cluster had fewer N-insertions in productive TCRs than the approximately 630-donor mean. The authors suggested that the approach could potentially be generalized to other disease states and immunological phenotypes. Compared with equally common non-associated chains, HLA-associated TCR beta chains in a later analysis were more clonally expanded and had lower generation probabilities. CMV serostatus was the only immune exposure information available for the cohort. Some IMGT-functional V segments, including TRBV6-2 and TRBV6-3, could not be distinguished by the 87-base-pair reads and were therefore excluded. According to a later analysis, TCR association rates differed among HLA loci, with DRB1 alleles showing the most associated TCRs and HLA-C alleles showing the fewest. In a later genetic analysis, a missense DCLRE1C variant was associated with V-gene and J-gene trimming of TCR beta chains, and the association was replicated in an independent cohort. Presence/absence analyses assumed roughly uniform sequencing depth across donors, an assumption that may not hold. While some public TCRs were present in many individuals, most TCR sequences turned up only very rarely across donors. The cohort was sequenced for TCR beta chains only, and without alpha or paired-chain data the features that could be detected were limited. Most CMV-associated TCR beta chains appeared to be HLA-restricted in a later analysis, and the HLA associations seemed to be driven largely by CMV exposure. A later analysis reported that several top co-occurrence clusters appeared linked to parvovirus B19, influenza, CMV and Epstein-Barr virus. A cluster of highly shared sequence variants was judged likely to represent a technical artifact of the sequencing pipeline. In the study, 150 to 200 TCR beta chains were listed as associated with cytomegalovirus. In a later analysis, 16,951 TCR beta sequences were associated with specific HLA alleles at a false discovery rate of 0.05. Broadly in line with IMGT annotations, most TCR beta V segments showed up in productive rearrangements about 87% or about 30% of the time in an earlier analysis of under 700 of the donors. In both the original and validation cohorts, the classifier was reported to diagnose cytomegalovirus status with high specificity and sensitivity. Correlated functional status among segregating V segments might reflect linkage disequilibrium, but an unknown experimental factor could not be ruled out. Because counts were too low, under 20 rarely observed V segments, including chromosome 9 orphons, were left out of the earlier analysis of over 550 of the donors.

The cohort was made up of several hundred healthy bone marrow donors. At the time of sampling, all cohort members were nominally healthy, though unrecorded immune exposures were likely present. The donor was CMV seronegative and was included in the group of several hundred seronegative cohort members. A peripheral blood sample was collected from each donor, and TCR beta sequencing was performed on peripheral blood mononuclear cells. Genomic DNA was extracted from the blood cell samples with the Qiagen DNeasy Blood Extraction Kit. Points on this clone: Its antigen is still unknown. No base quality values were provided; no much bigger clone lies one nucleotide off.

Receptor libraries were prepared by the immunoSEQ multiplex PCR assay. For the multiplex PCR, a mixture combining 60 forward primers for TCR Vbeta segments and 13 reverse primers for TCR Jbeta segments was used. Amplification of the CDR3 region of rearranged TCR beta genes was performed with a multiplex PCR assay on genomic DNA. On the Illumina HiSeq System, the amplified TCR beta libraries were sequenced as 87-base-pair reads. On the study's bioinformatics: Across the 600 to 700 repertoires, a later analysis counted tens of millions of unique TCR beta chains, some 11 million of which were shared by at least two donors. Raw reads were error-corrected and collapsed into unique sequences by a nearest-neighbor algorithm in which closely related sequences were merged to remove PCR and sequencing errors. CDR3 sequences were aligned to IMGT reference sequences to assign V, D and J gene segments. For a sequence to be retained, a match of at least six nucleotides was required to both a V gene segment and a J gene segment. Rearrangements were called productive when the CDR3 lacked stop codons and stayed in frame with V and J; all others were non-productive. Following IMGT convention, CDR3 was defined as the stretch from the second conserved V-encoded cysteine up to the conserved J-encoded phenylalanine. In an earlier analysis of around 570 of the donors, sequences lacking an unambiguous match to a single V gene segment were excluded. In an earlier analysis of a few hundred of the donors, V segments were called functional above 56.7% productive rearrangements and were called segregating when the between-donor standard deviation exceeded 5%. A statistical classification framework was built for diagnosing cytomegalovirus status from the catalog of TCR beta chain sequences. In a later analysis, TCR nucleotide sequences were compared against IMGT/GENE-DB human TR gene sequences so that V and J genes could be assigned. Using the TCRdist pipeline, a later analysis assigned CDR3 sequences along with most-parsimonious VDJ recombination scenarios. In a later analysis, every TCR beta chain was defined by the combination of its CDR3 amino acid sequence and its V-gene family, and reads without a unique V-gene family were dropped. In a later analysis, 450 to 600 highly shared, low-generation-probability nucleotide sequences were removed to address suspected cross-contamination and a sequencing artifact. In a later analysis, a clonal expansion index for each public chain was calculated from normalized within-repertoire ranks of inferred template counts. A later analysis computed generation probabilities with a VDJ recombination model fitted to out-of-frame rearrangements, and checked the results against IGoR. Hypergeometric tests were used in a later analysis to score TCR-TCR, TCR-HLA and TCR-CMV co-occurrence, with a repertoire-size bias correction applied to the TCR pairs. In a later analysis, false discovery rates were estimated by permuting HLA or CMV assignments 20 times. In a later analysis, co-occurring TCRs were grouped using DBSCAN, with TCRdist sequence similarity added in when clustering inside HLA-allele-positive subsets. Co-occurrence clustering excluded repertoires with fewer than 30,000 or more than 120,000 public chains, plus five with anomalous nucleotide sharing. As stored in TCRdb, this immuneACCESS dataset retains in-frame rearrangements with V and J assigned. A fraction of the clones does not appear; measured against another copy, unresolved V genes explain less than half of the discrepancy, and the remainder lacks a known reason. The V and J calls and clone size come from that table; D and trimming were worked out from the DNA. Across this sample there are 100,000 to 150,000 clones, with about 8.5% seen only once. The ten most abundant clones make up 5.5% of the sample.

Reading the germline V gene gives CDR1 SGHRS and CDR2 YFSETQ. V sheds 5 bases and J sheds 1 base, leaving 12 bases between their ends. The CDR3 goes from the cysteine to the phenylalanine over 14 residues. The kept DNA is CDR3 alone, 42 bases in frame from the first base. Sequences were obtained from PBMCs. Here the chain combines TRBV5-1 and TRBJ1-1, and perhaps TRBD1 as D gene, on 5 matching bases. This sequence originates from a man aged 35 to 55 in good health and CMV-seronegative. CDR3 region: CASSPGFGNTEAFF. The DNA sequence reads TGCGCCAGCAGTCCAGGGTTCGGGAACACTGAAGCTTTCTTT.